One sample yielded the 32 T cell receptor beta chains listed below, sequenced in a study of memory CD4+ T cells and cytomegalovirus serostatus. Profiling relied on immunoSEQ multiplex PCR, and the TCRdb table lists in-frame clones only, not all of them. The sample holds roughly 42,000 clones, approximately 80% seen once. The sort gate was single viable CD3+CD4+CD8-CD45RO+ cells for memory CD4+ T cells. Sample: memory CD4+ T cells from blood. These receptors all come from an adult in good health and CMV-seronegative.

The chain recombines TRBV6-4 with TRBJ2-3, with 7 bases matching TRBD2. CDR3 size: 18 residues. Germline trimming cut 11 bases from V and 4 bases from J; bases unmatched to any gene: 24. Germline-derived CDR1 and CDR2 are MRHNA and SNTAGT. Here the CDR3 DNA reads TGTGCCGGTCTGATTAAGCGGGGTATGAGTGCCGGGTCAGATACGCAGTATTTT. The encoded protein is CAGLIKRGMSAGSDTQYF.

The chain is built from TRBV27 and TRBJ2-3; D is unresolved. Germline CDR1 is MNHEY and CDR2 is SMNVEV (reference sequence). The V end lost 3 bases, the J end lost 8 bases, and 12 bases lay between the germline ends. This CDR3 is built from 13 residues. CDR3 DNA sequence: TGTGCCAGCAGTTTTCCTAAGGGCGGTACGCAGTATTTT. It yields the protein CASSFPKGGTQYF.

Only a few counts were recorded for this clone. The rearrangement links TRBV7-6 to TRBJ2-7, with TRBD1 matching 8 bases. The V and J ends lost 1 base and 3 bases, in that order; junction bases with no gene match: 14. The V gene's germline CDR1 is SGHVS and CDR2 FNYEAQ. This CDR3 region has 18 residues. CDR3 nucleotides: TGTGCCAGCAGCTTAGTACCTACGGATTCGGGACAGGACTACGAGCAGTACTTC. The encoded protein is CASSLVPTDSGQDYEQYF.

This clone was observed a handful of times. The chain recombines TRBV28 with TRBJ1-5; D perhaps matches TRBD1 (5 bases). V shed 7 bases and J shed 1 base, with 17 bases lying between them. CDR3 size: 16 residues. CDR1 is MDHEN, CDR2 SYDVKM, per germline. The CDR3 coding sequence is TGTGCCAGCACCACCCAGGGCTTGGGGAGCAATCAGCCCCAGCATTTT. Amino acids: CASTTQGLGSNQPQHF.

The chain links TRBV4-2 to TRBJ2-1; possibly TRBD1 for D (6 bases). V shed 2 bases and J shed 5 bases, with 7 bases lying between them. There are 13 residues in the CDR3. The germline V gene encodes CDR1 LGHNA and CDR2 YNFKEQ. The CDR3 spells CASSQQGNNEQFF. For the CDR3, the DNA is TGTGCCAGCAGCCAACAGGGGAACAATGAGCAGTTCTTC.

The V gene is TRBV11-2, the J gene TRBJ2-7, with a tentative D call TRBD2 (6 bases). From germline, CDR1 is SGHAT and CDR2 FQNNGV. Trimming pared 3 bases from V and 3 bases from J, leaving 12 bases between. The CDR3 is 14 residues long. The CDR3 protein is CASSFSGVIYEQYF. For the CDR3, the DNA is TGTGCCAGCAGCTTTAGCGGAGTTATCTACGAGCAGTACTTC.

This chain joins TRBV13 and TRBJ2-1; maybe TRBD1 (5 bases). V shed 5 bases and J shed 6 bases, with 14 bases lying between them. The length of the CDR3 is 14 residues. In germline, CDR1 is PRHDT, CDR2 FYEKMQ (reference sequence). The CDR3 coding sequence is TGTGCCAGCAGCCGTAGCTTAAGGGGCAATGAGCAGTTCTTC. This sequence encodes CASSRSLRGNEQFF.

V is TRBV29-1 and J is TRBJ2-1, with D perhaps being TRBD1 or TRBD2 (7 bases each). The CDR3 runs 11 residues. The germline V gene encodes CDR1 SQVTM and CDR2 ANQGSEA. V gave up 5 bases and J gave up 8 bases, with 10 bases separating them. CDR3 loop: CSVQGGYEQFF. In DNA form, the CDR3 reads TGCAGCGTTCAGGGGGGGTATGAGCAGTTCTTC.

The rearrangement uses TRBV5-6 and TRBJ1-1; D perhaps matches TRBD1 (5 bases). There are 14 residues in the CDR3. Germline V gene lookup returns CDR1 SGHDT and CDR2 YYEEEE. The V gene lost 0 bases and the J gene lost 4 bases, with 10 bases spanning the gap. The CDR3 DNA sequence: TGTGCCAGCAGCTTGGTTGGGGGTAGCACTGAAGCTTTCTTT. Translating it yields CASSLVGGSTEAFF.

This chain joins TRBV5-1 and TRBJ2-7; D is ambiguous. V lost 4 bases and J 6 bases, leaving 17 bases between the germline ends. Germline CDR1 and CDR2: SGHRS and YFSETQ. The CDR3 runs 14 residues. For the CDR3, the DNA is TGCGCCAGCAGCCTTCCCAGCGTGGGTCTCGAGCAGTACTTC. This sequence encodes CASSLPSVGLEQYF.

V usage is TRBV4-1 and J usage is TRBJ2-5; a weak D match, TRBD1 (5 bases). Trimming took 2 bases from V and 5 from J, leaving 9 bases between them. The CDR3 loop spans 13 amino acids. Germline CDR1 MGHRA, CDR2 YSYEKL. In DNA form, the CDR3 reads TGCGCCAGCAGCCAACCAGGGCTGGAGACCCAGTACTTC. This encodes CASSQPGLETQYF.

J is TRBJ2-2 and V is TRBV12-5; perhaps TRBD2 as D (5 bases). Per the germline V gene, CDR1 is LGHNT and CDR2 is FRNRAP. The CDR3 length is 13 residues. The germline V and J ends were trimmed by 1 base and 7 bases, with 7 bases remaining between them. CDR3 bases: TGTGCTAGTGGTTTGGCCGGGAACGGGGAGCTGTTTTTT. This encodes CASGLAGNGELFF.

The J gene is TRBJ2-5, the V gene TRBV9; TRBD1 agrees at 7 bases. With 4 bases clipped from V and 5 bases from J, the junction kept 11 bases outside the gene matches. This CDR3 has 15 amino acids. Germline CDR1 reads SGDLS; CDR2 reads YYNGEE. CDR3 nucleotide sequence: TGTGCCAGCAGCCAAGGGCTCGACAGGGAGGAGACCCAGTACTTC. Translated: CASSQGLDREETQYF.

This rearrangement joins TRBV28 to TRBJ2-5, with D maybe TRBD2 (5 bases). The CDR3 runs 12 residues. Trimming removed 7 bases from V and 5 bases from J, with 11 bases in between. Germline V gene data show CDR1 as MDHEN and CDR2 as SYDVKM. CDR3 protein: CASTGVGETQYF. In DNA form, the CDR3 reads TGTGCCAGCACCGGGGTAGGGGAGACCCAGTACTTC.

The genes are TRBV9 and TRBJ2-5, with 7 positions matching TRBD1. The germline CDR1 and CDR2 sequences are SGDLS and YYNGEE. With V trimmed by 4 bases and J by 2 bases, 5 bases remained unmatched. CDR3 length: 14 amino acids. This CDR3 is CASSPRQGQETQYF. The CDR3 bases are TGTGCCAGCAGCCCCAGACAGGGTCAAGAGACCCAGTACTTC.

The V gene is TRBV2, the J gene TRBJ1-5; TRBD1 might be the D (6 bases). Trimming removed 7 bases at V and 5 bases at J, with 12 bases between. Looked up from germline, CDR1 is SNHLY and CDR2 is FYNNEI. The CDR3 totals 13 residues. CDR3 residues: CASNRGGDQPQHF. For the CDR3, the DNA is TGTGCCAGCAACCGAGGGGGAGATCAGCCCCAGCATTTT.

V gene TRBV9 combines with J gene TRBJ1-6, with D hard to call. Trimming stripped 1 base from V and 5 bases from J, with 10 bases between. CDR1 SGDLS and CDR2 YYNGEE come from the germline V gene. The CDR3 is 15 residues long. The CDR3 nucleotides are TGTGCCAGCAGCGTACAGGAGAGGGATAATTCACCCCTCCACTTT. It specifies CASSVQERDNSPLHF.

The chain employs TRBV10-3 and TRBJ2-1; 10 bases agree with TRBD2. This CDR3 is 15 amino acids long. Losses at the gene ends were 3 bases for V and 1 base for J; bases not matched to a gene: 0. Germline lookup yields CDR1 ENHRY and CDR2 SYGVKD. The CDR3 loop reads CAISDSGGSYNEQFF. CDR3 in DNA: TGTGCCATCAGTGATAGCGGGGGGTCCTACAATGAGCAGTTCTTC.

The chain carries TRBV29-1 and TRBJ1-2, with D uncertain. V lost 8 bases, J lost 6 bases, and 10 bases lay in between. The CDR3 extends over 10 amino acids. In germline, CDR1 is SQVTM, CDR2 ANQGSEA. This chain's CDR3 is CSTWKDGYTF. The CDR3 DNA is TGCAGCACTTGGAAAGATGGCTACACCTTC.

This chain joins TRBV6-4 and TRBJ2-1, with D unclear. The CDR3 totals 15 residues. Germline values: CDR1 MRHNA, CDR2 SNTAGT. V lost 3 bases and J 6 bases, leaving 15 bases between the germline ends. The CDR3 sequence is CASSEYSVVGNEQFF. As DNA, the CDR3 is TGTGCCAGCAGTGAATACAGTGTGGTCGGCAATGAGCAGTTCTTC.

The CDR3 region is CASSRTGSSYEQYF. The CDR3 nucleotides are TGTGCCAGCAGCCGGACAGGGAGTTCTTACGAGCAGTACTTC. The chain carries TRBV7-2 and TRBJ2-7; 8 nucleotides match TRBD1. The trim removed 5 bases at V and 4 bases at J, leaving 7 bases unmatched. The CDR3 length is 14 residues. CDR1 SGHTA and CDR2 FQGNSA come from the germline V gene. Full variable domain (outside the CDR3, taken from reference TRBV7-2 and TRBJ2-7): GAGVSQSPSNKVTEKGKDVELRCDPISGHTALYWYRQSLGQGLEFLIYFQGNSAPDKSGLPSDRFSAERTGGSVSTLTIQRTQQEDSAVYLCASSRTGSSYEQYFGPGTRLTVT.

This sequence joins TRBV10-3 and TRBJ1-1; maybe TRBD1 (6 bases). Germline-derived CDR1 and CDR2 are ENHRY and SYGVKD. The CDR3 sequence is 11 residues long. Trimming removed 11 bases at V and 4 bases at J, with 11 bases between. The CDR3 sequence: CAVQGLTEAFF. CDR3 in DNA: TGTGCCGTACAGGGACTCACTGAAGCTTTCTTT.

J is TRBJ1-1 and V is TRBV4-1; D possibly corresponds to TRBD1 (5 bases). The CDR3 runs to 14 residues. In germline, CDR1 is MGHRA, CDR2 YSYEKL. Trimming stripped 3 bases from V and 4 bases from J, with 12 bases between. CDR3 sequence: CASSHRDGGTEAFF. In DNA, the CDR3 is TGCGCCAGCAGCCACCGGGATGGGGGCACTGAAGCTTTCTTT.

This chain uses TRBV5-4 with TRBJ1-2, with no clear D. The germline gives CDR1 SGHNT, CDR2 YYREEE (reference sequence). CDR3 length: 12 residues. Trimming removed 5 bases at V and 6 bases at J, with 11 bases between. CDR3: CASSSDFNGYTF. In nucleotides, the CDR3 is TGTGCCAGCAGTTCGGATTTCAATGGCTACACCTTC. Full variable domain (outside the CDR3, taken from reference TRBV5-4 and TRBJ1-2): ETGVTQSPTHLIKTRGQQVTLRCSSQSGHNTVSWYQQALGQGPQFIFQYYREEENGRGNFPPRFSGLQFPNYSSELNVNALELDDSALYLCASSSDFNGYTFGSGTRLTVV.

This CDR3 is CSMTSGYEQYF. DNA of the CDR3: TGCAGCATGACATCAGGGTACGAGCAGTACTTC. The J gene is TRBJ2-7, the V gene TRBV29-1; possible D gene TRBD1, 5 bases. The V gene's germline CDR1 is SQVTM and CDR2 ANQGSEA. The CDR3 runs to 11 residues. Trimming took 8 bases from V and 4 from J, leaving 12 bases between them.

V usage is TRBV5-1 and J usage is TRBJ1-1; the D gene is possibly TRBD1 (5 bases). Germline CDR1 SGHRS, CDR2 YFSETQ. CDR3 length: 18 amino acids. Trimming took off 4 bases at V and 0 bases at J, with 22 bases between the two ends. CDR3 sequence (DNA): TGCGCCAGCAGCGGGGGGGGGAATTTTCGGACACTGAACACTGAAGCTTTCTTT. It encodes CASSGGGNFRTLNTEAFF.

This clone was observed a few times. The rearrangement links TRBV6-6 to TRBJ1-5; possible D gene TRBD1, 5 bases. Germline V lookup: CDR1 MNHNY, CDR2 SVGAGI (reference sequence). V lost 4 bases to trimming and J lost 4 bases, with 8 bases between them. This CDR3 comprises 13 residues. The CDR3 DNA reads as TGTGCCAGCAGTTTCGGGGGTAATCAGCCCCAGCATTTT. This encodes CASSFGGNQPQHF.

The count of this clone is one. For the CDR3, the DNA is TGTGCCATCGGGCCCGGCGATAATTCACCCCTCCACTTT. Residues: CAIGPGDNSPLHF. The genes are TRBV10-3 and TRBJ1-6; D is unclear. V gave up 8 bases and J gave up 5 bases, with 10 bases separating them. This CDR3 has 13 residues. Germline V gives CDR1 ENHRY, CDR2 SYGVKD.

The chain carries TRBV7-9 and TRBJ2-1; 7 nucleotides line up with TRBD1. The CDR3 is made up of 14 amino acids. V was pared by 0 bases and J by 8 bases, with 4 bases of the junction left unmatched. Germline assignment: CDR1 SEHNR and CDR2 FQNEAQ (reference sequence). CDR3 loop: CASSLAGTVDEQFF. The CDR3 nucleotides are TGTGCCAGCAGCTTAGCCGGGACAGTCGATGAGCAGTTCTTC.

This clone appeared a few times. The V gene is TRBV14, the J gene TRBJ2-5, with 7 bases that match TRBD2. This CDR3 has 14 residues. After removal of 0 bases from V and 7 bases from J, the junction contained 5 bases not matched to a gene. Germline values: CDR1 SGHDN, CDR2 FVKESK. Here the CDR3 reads CASSQELGEGTQYF. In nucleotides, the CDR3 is TGTGCCAGCAGCCAAGAGCTGGGGGAGGGGACCCAGTACTTC.

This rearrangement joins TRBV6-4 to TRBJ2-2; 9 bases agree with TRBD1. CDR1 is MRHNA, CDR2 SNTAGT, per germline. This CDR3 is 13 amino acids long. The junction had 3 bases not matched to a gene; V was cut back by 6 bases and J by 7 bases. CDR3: CASRGQGIGELFF. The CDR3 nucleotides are TGTGCCAGCAGGGGACAGGGCATCGGGGAGCTGTTTTTT.

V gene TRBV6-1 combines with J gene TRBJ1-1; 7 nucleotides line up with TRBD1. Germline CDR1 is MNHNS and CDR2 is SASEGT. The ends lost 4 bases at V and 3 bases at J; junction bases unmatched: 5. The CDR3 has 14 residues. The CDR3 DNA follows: TGTGCCAGCAGTGCCCGGGACAGACACACTGAAGCTTTCTTT. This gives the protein CASSARDRHTEAFF.